This T cell receptor (beta chain) was identified in a study of identical twins. The CDR3 covers 15 residues. The ends lost 6 bases at V and 3 bases at J; junction bases unmatched: 11. Germline CDR1 is SGHAT and CDR2 is FQNNGV. Healthy Caucasians provided all donations. A word on this clonotype: The antigen remains undetermined.

Each cDNA held unique molecular identifiers, and template switching gave it a universal primer site. TCRdb fed the 5' RACE reads into MiXCR, producing one record per CDR3 protein. The data hold 1.5 million to 2 million distinct CDR3 sequences, with about 30% observed a single time. Study results and limitations: Fewer insertions marked abundant cord blood beta clonotypes; young adult naive trended weakly, memory not at all.

The receptor comes from a newborn girl in good health. The specimen sequenced was cord blood. The chain has TRBV11-2 and TRBJ2-7; 7 bases are a match to TRBD1. CDR3 residues: CASRQIRDRFYEQYF. The DNA for the CDR3 is TGTGCCAGCAGGCAGATCCGGGACAGATTCTACGAGCAGTACTTC.